This T cell receptor beta chain was obtained from a study of blood T cell repertoires in COVID-19. Some clones are missing from TCRdb's copy, which holds only in-frame ones; the method was immunoSEQ multiplex PCR. Altogether 20,000 to 30,000 clones are present, about nine tenths being singletons, with the ten largest covering just over 5%. The CDR3 totals 15 residues. Germline lookup yields CDR1 LNHDA and CDR2 SQIVND (reference sequence). With 6 bases clipped from V and 5 bases from J, the junction kept 10 bases outside the gene matches. Sequencing used peripheral blood. The sequence was obtained from a man aged 45-65 years with active COVID-19. The gene calls are TRBV19 and TRBJ2-1; 7 bases agree with TRBD1. The CDR3 coding sequence is TGTGCCAGTAGCCGAGACAGGGCTCGAAACAATGAGCAGTTCTTC. Amino acid sequence: CASSRDRARNNEQFF. The full variable domain, rest sourced from reference TRBV19 and TRBJ2-1, is DGGITQSPKYLFRKEGQNVTLSCEQNLNHDAMYWYRQDPGQGLRLIYYSQIVNDFQKGDIAEGYSVSREKKESFPLTVTSAQKNPTAFYLCASSRDRARNNEQFFGPGTRLTVL.